The T cell receptor beta chain described here comes from a study of T cell responses to AZD1222 COVID-19 vaccine (dated by TCRdb to the early 2020s). For the study in its entirety: AZD1222 recipients whose second dose came at about 4 weeks and those whose second dose came at about 12 weeks were combined into one group, since spike-specific TCR depth and breadth did not differ between the two schedules. Trial participants were enrolled into age subgroups of 18-55, 56-69 and 70-plus years, which contained approximately 150, 28 and 58 TCR-sequenced participants, respectively. A total of under 250 trial participants underwent TCR sequencing, of whom 200 to 220 had received two doses of AZD1222 and approximately 26 had received two doses of the MenACWY control vaccine.

To note about this clone: Its antigen is unknown. Qualities for individual bases were not recorded, and no much larger clone is one base off.

The full study reports these points: Epitopes outside the regions mutated in the B.1.351 and B.1.1.7 variants were reportedly recognized by nearly half of the unique spike-specific TCRs. Conclusions about previously exposed vaccinees are limited, since just five or six AZD1222 recipients were seropositive for SARS-CoV-2 at baseline. Participants were mostly white British and included more females than males, and it was suggested by the authors that clonal diversity may have been underestimated. Because no day 14 peak-response samples were available, repertoires were characterized only after the peak T cell response. Spike-specific TCR breadth and depth rose significantly after two AZD1222 doses compared with day 0 and with MenACWY recipients. In the small 56-69-year group, the increase in depth fell short of significance, most likely because of low power. CD4 TCRs associated with the vaccine covered the entire spike protein, and the dominant responses were in regions 160-218 and 743-854.

The CDR3 regions of human TCRbeta chains were analyzed by immunosequencing. As for the original processing: Repertoire TCRs were matched against a reference library of SARS-CoV-2-specific TCRs generated with the MIRA antigen-specificity platform. Breadth meant the fraction of unique TCRs that were SARS-CoV-2-associated, whereas depth meant the fraction of total T cells that were SARS-CoV-2-associated. Each spike-specific TCR was assigned to its reactive spike region and to a CD4 or CD8 class using the MIRA data. Log10-transformed breadth and depth values were compared by one-way ANOVA with Sidak's multiple comparisons tests. In TCRdb, the immuneACCESS table is reduced to in-frame sequences with V and J assigned. These tables do not hold every clone; where another copy was compared, an unresolved V gene accounts for under half, and the others remain unexplained. The D gene and trimming were derived from the DNA, and the V and J assignments and clone size from that table. The sample table shows under 95,000 clones, and around 89% are seen once. The leading ten clones occupy about 8% of the sample.

The time point label on this specimen signifies: baseline before first vaccination. Vaccinee samples were obtained from the UK trials COV001 and COV002, which included a single-blind randomized controlled phase 2/3 trial of AZD1222 (ChAdOx1 nCoV-19) in healthy adults. For TCRbeta chain sequencing, PBMC samples from trial participants were taken at day 0 and at day 28 after the second dose. The CDR3 runs 16 residues from the cysteine to the phenylalanine. The kept DNA is CDR3 alone, 48 bases in frame from the first base. CDR1 is given as SGHRS and CDR2 as YFSETQ, both from the germline V gene. At the junction V is shortened by 4 bases and J by 0 bases; bases outside the gene matches: 8.

Material: peripheral blood, obtained on day 0 of AZD1222 vaccination. The receptor was derived from an adult in good health. This chain joins TRBV5-1 to TRBJ2-3; 7 of the junction bases match TRBD1. The CDR3 reads as follows: CASSNDRARSTDTQYF. At the DNA level, the sequence is TGCGCCAGCAGCAACGACAGGGCGAGGAGCACAGATACGCAGTATTTT.